The 24 T cell receptor beta chains in this list originate from one sample, sequenced in a study of molecular identifiers for immune sequencing clone quantification. TCRdb called the PCR reads again in MiXCR, with one record for every CDR3 protein. Of around 470,000 distinct CDR3 sequences listed, about a fifth are singletons. The sequencing sample was made of naive CD8+ T cells from blood, with Jurkat cell RNA spiked in. As to subset: FACS-sorted CD8+CD4-CCR7+CD45RA+ naive T cells. These receptors were collected from a human donor in good health. Some libraries in this study had Jurkat cell RNA spiked in.

This clonotype was seen repeatedly, ten times or more. The chain combines TRBV2 with TRBJ1-1; TRBD1 matches at 11 bases. Germline loops: CDR1 SNHLY, CDR2 FYNNEI. J was trimmed by 7 bases and V by 5 bases; bases with no gene match: 9. This CDR3 spans 15 amino acids. For the CDR3, the DNA is TGTGCCAGCAGTCCGCGGACAGGGGGCCAGGTTGAAGCTTTCTTT. Encoded protein: CASSPRTGGQVEAFF.

J is TRBJ1-3 and V is TRBV12-3 or TRBV12-4, with 7 positions matching TRBD1. V gave up 5 bases and J gave up 6 bases; unmatched junction bases: 13. This CDR3 comprises 16 residues. The CDR3 protein is CASSAPKGAIVNTIYF. CDR3 bases: TGTGCCAGCAGTGCCCCCAAGGGGGCGATCGTAAACACCATATATTTT.

The V call is TRBV30, the J call TRBJ2-2; D is uncertain. The CDR3 is made up of 12 amino acids. Trimming took off 1 base at V and 5 bases at J, with 5 bases between the two ends. Germline-derived CDR1 and CDR2 are GTSNPN and SVGIG (reference sequence). The CDR3 sequence is CAWSGQTGELFF. The CDR3 coding sequence is TGTGCCTGGAGTGGGCAAACCGGGGAGCTGTTTTTT.

Only a few counts were recorded for this clonotype. The V and J genes are TRBV19 and TRBJ2-1, with no clear D. Trimming stripped 1 base from V and 4 bases from J, with 8 bases between. The germline gives CDR1 LNHDA, CDR2 SQIVND (reference sequence). The CDR3 is 14 residues long. The CDR3 coding sequence is TGTGCCAGTAGTATAGCTGCATCTTACAATGAGCAGTTCTTC. This encodes CASSIAASYNEQFF.

A note on this clonotype: Its ends do not fully match the called genes, so a read error is possible. The DNA for the CDR3 is TGTGTCAGCAGTGAAGCGCCAAGGGGGCCGGGTGAAGCTTTCTTT. This encodes CVSSEAPRGPGEAFF. The chain uses TRBV2 and TRBJ1-1; TRBD1 aligns across 7 bases. From germline, CDR1 is SNHLY and CDR2 FYNNEI. This CDR3 is 15 amino acids long.

This clonotype was seen many times. At one boundary the junction diverges from the germline segment, which might be a read error. The chain has TRBV5-4 and TRBJ2-7, with TRBD2 matching 12 bases. The CDR3 runs to 13 residues. From germline, CDR1 is SGHNT and CDR2 YYREEE (reference sequence). CDR3 region: CASSLASGRANHF. CDR3 DNA: TGTGCCAGCAGCTTGGCTAGCGGGAGGGCCAACCACTTC.

This clonotype was counted ten times or more. CDR3: CASSDQGPQYF. CDR3 coding DNA: TGTGCCAGCAGTGACCAGGGTCCCCAGTACTTC. The V and J genes are TRBV28 and TRBJ2-5, with D possibly being TRBD1 (5 bases). Germline CDR1 reads MDHEN; CDR2 reads SYDVKM. The CDR3 contains 11 residues. The V end was cut by 5 bases, the J end by 9 bases, with 10 bases between.

This clonotype showed up many times. The V gene is TRBV7-6, the J gene TRBJ1-5; 10 nucleotides match TRBD1. The V gene end was trimmed by 5 bases and the J gene end by 0 bases; junction bases not matched to a gene: 4. CDR3 length: 16 amino acids. Germline V gene sequence: CDR1 SGHVS, CDR2 FNYEAQ. CDR3 DNA sequence: TGTGCCAGCAGCCGGGGACAGGGGAATAGCAATCAGCCCCAGCATTTT. It is translated as CASSRGQGNSNQPQHF.

The V and J genes are TRBV4-1 and TRBJ2-1; 7 positions agree with TRBD2. CDR1 is MGHRA, CDR2 YSYEKL, per germline. The V gene end was trimmed by 0 bases and the J gene end by 3 bases; junction bases not matched to a gene: 5. This CDR3 is 16 amino acids long. CDR3 protein: CASSQEDRGVYNEQFF. The CDR3 DNA reads TGCGCCAGCAGCCAAGAAGATCGGGGGGTCTACAATGAGCAGTTCTTC.

The gene calls are TRBV29-1 and TRBJ2-7; 7 positions agree with TRBD1. The CDR3 is made up of 13 amino acids. The V gene's germline CDR1 is SQVTM and CDR2 ANQGSEA. With V trimmed by 3 bases and J by 6 bases, 8 bases remained unmatched. Here the CDR3 DNA reads TGCAGCGTTGACCTGGGGGCAGGGGGCGAGCAGTACTTC. Translation gives CSVDLGAGGEQYF.

This clonotype was recorded many times. The rearrangement uses TRBV6-1 and TRBJ2-7; D is ambiguous. The CDR3 runs to 15 residues. V was cut by 1 base and J by 3 bases, with 13 bases left in between. Germline CDR1 MNHNS, CDR2 SASEGT. In DNA, the CDR3 is TGTGCCAGCAGTGAAGATGTGACACTGGACTACGAGCAGTACTTC. This sequence encodes CASSEDVTLDYEQYF.

The V and J genes are TRBV6-6 and TRBJ2-7, with 12 bases aligning to TRBD2. CDR1 and CDR2 from the germline V gene are MNHNY and SVGAGI (reference sequence). Losses at the gene ends were 6 bases for V and 1 base for J; bases not matched to a gene: 7. The CDR3 runs to 16 residues. The CDR3 region has the DNA TGTGCCAGCAGCTATCTAGCGGGGGGGATTTCCTACGAGCAGTACTTC. Its translation is CASSYLAGGISYEQYF.

This clonotype was observed a few times. The chain recombines TRBV20-1 with TRBJ1-5, with 7 bases aligning to TRBD1. This CDR3 is built from 13 residues. V lost 8 bases to trimming and J lost 5 bases; unmatched junction nucleotides: 9. Germline values: CDR1 DFQATT, CDR2 SNEGSKA (reference sequence). In nucleotides, the CDR3 is TGCAGTCTCAGGGGGGGCGGGGATCAGCCCCAGCATTTT. This codes for CSLRGGGDQPQHF.

J is TRBJ1-2 and V is TRBV27; D uncertain. V shed 3 bases and J shed 3 bases, with 8 bases lying between them. Per germline, CDR1 MNHEY and CDR2 SMNVEV (reference sequence). The CDR3 runs to 13 residues. CDR3: CASSFGVHYGYTF. CDR3 coding DNA: TGTGCCAGCAGTTTTGGAGTCCACTATGGCTACACCTTC.

This clonotype has more than one count but fewer than ten. The chain employs TRBV13 and TRBJ2-2; 13 nucleotides agree with TRBD2. Germline assignment: CDR1 PRHDT and CDR2 FYEKMQ (reference sequence). Trimming took 3 bases from V and 6 from J; bases not matched to a gene: 7. This CDR3 has 17 residues. CDR3 sequence reads: CASSFPTSGRGPGELFF. CDR3 sequence (DNA): TGTGCCAGCAGCTTCCCCACTAGCGGGAGGGGTCCCGGGGAGCTGTTTTTT.

As for this clonotype: It may be a read error: a sequence one base away is much more abundant. The chain uses TRBV6-1 and TRBJ1-1, with D hard to call. The germline gives CDR1 MNHNS, CDR2 SASEGT. Trimming left V 3 bases short and J 8 bases short, with 22 bases between. There are 16 residues in the CDR3. CDR3 sequence: CASSDWVSGLGTEAFF. CDR3 sequence (DNA): TGTGCCAGCAGTGACTGGGTTTCGGGTTTAGGTACCGAAGCTTTCTTT.

A word on this clonotype: A much larger clone differs from this one at a single base, so this may be a read error. This sequence joins TRBV6-2 or TRBV6-3 and TRBJ1-1; D is undetermined. This CDR3 is 14 amino acids long. CDR1 and CDR2 from the germline V gene are MNHEY and SVGEGT. The CDR3 DNA reads as TGTGCCTGCAGCCAAGAGAGGGTGAACACTGAAGCTTTCTTT. Its translation: CACSQERVNTEAFF.

This clonotype was counted at least ten times. This chain links TRBV24-1 with TRBJ2-7; D ambiguous. The germline V and J ends were trimmed by 3 bases and 1 base, with 3 bases remaining between them. CDR1 is KGHDR, CDR2 SFDVKD, per germline. CDR3 length: 12 amino acids. CDR3 in amino acids: CATSDRSYEQYF. The CDR3 DNA reads as TGTGCCACCAGTGATCGTTCCTACGAGCAGTACTTC.

The table lists this clonotype with a few counts. The genes are TRBV6-5 and TRBJ2-2; TRBD2 is a possible D gene (5 bases). The CDR3 spans 14 residues. Per germline, CDR1 MNHEY and CDR2 SVGAGI. V lost 5 bases and J 6 bases, leaving 13 bases between the germline ends. The CDR3 reads CASSEGFRSGELFF. In DNA, the CDR3 is TGTGCCAGCAGTGAGGGTTTTAGATCCGGGGAGCTGTTTTTT.

This clonotype has a handful of counts. This chain connects TRBV2 to TRBJ2-3; D may be TRBD1 (6 bases). The CDR3 covers 16 residues. Germline V lookup: CDR1 SNHLY, CDR2 FYNNEI. V lost 1 base and J lost 3, with 14 bases in between. The CDR3 protein is CASSEVATGWTDTQYF. The CDR3 DNA reads TGTGCCAGCAGTGAAGTGGCCACAGGGTGGACAGATACGCAGTATTTT.

Worth noting for this clonotype: This may stem from a read error, because a much larger clone lies one nucleotide away. The gene calls are TRBV20-1 and TRBJ2-7; D is undetermined. CDR3 length: 11 residues. Per germline, CDR1 DFQATT and CDR2 SNEGSKA (reference sequence). Between the trimmed V and J ends, which lost 4 bases and 0 bases, there was a span of 4 bases. As DNA, the CDR3 is TGCAGTGCTAAGTTCTCCTACGAGCAGTACTTC. It codes for CSAKFSYEQYF.

Note on this clonotype: Because it lacks the conserved phenylalanine or tryptophan at the end, this CDR3 is likely a read error. The V and J genes are TRBV12-5 and TRBJ1-1; D not resolved. The CDR3 is 13 residues long. Germline-derived CDR1 and CDR2 are LGHNT and FRNRAP. The ends were cut back, 1 base at V and 6 bases at J, with 9 bases in the middle. CDR3 in DNA: TGTGCTAGTGGTTTGGACCGGGTTCCTGAAGCTTTCTCT. Its translation is CASGLDRVPEAFS.

This clonotype was recorded at least ten times. The V call is TRBV4-1, the J call TRBJ2-7, with D possibly matching TRBD1 (6 bases). The germline gives CDR1 MGHRA, CDR2 YSYEKL. V lost 4 bases and J lost 2, with 15 bases in between. The CDR3 runs to 15 residues. The CDR3 sequence: CASSLTGTSTYEQYF. For the CDR3, the DNA is TGCGCCAGCAGCCTAACCGGGACATCCACCTACGAGCAGTACTTC.

Note on this clonotype: A read error may be the cause here, since a much bigger clone is one base away. Lacking the conserved final phenylalanine or tryptophan, this CDR3 likely reflects a read error. The chain links TRBV6-6 to TRBJ2-7, with D perhaps matching TRBD1 or TRBD2 (5 bases each). Germline V CDR1 and CDR2: MNHNY, SVGAGI (reference sequence). The V gene lost 4 bases and the J gene lost 4 bases, with 17 bases spanning the gap. The CDR3 extends over 15 amino acids. This CDR3 reads CASSFTPGPLYEQYL. CDR3 nucleotide sequence: TGTGCCAGCAGTTTCACCCCGGGACCTTTATACGAGCAGTACCTC.